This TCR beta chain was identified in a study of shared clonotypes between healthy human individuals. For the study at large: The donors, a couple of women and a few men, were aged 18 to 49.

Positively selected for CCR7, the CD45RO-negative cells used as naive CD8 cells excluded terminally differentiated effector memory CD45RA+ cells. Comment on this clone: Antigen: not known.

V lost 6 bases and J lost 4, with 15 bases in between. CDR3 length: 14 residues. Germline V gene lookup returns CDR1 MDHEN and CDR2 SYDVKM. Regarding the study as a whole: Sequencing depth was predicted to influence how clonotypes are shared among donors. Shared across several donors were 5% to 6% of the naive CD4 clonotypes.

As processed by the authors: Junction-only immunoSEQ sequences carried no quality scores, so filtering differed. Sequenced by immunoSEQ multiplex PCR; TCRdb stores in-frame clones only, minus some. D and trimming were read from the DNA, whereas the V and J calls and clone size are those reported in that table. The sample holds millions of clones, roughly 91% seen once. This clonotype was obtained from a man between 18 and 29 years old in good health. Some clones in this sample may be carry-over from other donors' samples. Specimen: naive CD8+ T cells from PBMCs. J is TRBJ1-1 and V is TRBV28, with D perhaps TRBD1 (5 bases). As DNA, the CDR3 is TGTGCCAGCAGCCCCCAAGGGAGGGGCACTGAAGCTTTCTTT. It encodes CASSPQGRGTEAFF.